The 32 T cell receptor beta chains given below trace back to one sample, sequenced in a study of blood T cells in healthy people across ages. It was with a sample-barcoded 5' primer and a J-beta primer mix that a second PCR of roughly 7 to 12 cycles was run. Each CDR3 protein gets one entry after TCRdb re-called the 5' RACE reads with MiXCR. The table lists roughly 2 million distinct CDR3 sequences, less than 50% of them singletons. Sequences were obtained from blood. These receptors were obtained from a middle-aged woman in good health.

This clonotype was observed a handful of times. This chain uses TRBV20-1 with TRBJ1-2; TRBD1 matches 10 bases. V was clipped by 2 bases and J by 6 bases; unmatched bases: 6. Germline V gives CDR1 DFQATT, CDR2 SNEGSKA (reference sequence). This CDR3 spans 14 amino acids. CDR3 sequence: CSARSGTGADGYTF. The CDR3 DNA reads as TGCAGTGCTAGATCCGGGACAGGGGCAGATGGCTACACCTTC.

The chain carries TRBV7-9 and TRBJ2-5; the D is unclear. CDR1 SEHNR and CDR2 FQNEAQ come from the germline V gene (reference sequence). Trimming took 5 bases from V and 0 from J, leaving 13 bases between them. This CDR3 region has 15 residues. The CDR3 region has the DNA TGTGCCAGCAGCCTACTTAACGGCGACCAAGAGACCCAGTACTTC. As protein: CASSLLNGDQETQYF. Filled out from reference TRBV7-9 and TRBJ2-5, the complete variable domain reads DTGVSQNPRHKITKRGQNVTFRCDPISEHNRLYWYRQTLGQGPEFLTYFQNEAQLEKSRLLSDRFSAERPKGSFSTLEIQRTEQGDSAMYLCASSLLNGDQETQYFGPGTRLLVL.

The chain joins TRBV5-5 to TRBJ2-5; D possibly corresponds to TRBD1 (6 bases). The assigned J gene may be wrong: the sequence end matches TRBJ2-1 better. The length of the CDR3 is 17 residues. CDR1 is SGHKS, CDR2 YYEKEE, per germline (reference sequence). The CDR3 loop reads CASSLAPTVGGQETQFF. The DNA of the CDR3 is TGTGCCAGCAGCTTGGCCCCGACAGTTGGGGGCCAAGAGACCCAGTTCTTC.

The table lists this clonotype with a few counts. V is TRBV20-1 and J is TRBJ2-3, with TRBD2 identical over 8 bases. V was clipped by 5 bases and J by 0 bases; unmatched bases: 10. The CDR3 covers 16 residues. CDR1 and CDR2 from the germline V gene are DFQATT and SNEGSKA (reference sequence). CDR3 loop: CSAPTIAGISTDTQYF. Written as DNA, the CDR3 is TGCAGTGCTCCCACCATAGCGGGAATTAGCACAGATACGCAGTATTTT.

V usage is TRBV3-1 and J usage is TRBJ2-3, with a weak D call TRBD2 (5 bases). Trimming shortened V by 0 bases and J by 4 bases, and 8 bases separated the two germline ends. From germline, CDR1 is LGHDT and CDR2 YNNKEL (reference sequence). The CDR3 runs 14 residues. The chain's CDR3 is CASSQELRADTQYF. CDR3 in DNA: TGTGCCAGCAGCCAAGAGTTGAGGGCAGATACGCAGTATTTT.

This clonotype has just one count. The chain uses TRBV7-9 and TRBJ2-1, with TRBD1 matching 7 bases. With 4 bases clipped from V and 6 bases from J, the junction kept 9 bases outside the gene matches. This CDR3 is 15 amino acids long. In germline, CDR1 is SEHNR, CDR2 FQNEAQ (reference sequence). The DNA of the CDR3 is TGTGCCAGCAGCTCCCGACAGGGTAAGGTCAATGAGCAGTTCTTC. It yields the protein CASSSRQGKVNEQFF. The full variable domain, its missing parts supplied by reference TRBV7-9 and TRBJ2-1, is DTGVSQNPRHKITKRGQNVTFRCDPISEHNRLYWYRQTLGQGPEFLTYFQNEAQLEKSRLLSDRFSAERPKGSFSTLEIQRTEQGDSAMYLCASSSRQGKVNEQFFGPGTRLTVL.

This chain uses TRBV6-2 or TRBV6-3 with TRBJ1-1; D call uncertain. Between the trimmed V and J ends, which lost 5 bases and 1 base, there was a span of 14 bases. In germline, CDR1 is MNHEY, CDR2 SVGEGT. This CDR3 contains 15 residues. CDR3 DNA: TGTGCCAGCAGTCCTCTAGGCAGGAGGAACACTGAAGCTTTCTTT. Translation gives CASSPLGRRNTEAFF.

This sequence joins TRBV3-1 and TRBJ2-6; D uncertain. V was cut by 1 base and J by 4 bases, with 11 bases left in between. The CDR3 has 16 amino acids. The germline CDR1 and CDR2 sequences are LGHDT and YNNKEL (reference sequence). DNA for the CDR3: TGTGCCAGCAGCCAAGTGGATCGTCCCGGGGCCAACGTCCTGACTTTC. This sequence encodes CASSQVDRPGANVLTF.

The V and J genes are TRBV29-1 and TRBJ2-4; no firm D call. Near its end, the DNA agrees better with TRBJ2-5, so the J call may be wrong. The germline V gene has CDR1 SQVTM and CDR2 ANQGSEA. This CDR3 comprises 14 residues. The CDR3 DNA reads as TGCAGCGTTGAAGCGGGTATCAGGCAAGAGACCCAGTACTTC. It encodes CSVEAGIRQETQYF.

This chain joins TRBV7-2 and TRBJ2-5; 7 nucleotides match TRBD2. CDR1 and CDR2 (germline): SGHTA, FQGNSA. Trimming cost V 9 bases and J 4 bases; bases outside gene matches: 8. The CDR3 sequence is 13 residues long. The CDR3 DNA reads TGTGCCAGGCTAGCGGCGGACGGAGAGACCCAGTACTTC. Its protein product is CARLAADGETQYF.

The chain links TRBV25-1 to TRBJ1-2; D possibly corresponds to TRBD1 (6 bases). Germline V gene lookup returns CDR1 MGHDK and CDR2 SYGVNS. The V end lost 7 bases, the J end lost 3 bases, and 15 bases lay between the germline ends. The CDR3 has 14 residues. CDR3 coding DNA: TGTGCCAGCACCTCGGGACACGCGGACTATGGCTACACCTTC. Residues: CASTSGHADYGYTF.

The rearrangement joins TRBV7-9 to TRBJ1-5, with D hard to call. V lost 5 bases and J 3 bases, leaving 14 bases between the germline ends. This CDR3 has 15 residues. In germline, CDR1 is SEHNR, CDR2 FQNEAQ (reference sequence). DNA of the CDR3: TGTGCCAGCAGCCCTGACGGGATGATCAATCAGCCCCAGCATTTT. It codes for CASSPDGMINQPQHF.

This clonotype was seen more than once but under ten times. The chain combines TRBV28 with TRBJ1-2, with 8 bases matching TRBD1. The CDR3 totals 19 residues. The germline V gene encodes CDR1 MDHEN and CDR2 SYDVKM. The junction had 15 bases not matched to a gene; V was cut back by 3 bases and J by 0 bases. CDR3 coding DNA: TGTGCCAGCAGTTTCCTCTCGACAGGGGCCAGAAGGTCTAACTATGGCTACACCTTC. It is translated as CASSFLSTGARRSNYGYTF.

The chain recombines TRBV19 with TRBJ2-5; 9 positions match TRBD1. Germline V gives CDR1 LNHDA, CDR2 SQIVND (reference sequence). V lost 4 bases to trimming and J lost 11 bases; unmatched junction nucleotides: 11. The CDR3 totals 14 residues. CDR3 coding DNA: TGTGCCAGTAGTAAATGGACAGGGGAAAATGAGCAGTACTTC. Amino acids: CASSKWTGENEQYF.

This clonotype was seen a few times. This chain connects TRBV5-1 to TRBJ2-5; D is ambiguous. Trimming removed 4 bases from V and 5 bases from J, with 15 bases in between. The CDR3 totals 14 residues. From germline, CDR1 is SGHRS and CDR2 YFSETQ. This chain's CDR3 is CASSKVPYPETQYF. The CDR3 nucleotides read TGCGCCAGCAGCAAGGTCCCGTACCCGGAGACCCAGTACTTC.

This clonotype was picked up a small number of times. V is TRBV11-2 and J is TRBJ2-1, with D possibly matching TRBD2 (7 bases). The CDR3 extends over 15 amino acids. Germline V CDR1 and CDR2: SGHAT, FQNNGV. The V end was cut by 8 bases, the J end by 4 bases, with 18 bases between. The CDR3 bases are TGTGCCAGCGGGGGGGGGCTCCGGGAATACAATGAGCAGTTCTTC. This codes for CASGGGLREYNEQFF.

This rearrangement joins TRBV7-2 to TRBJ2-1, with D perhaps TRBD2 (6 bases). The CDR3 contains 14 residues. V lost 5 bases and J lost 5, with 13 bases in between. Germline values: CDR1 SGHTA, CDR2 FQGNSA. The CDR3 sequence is CASSNPGGDNEQFF. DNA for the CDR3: TGTGCCAGCAGCAACCCCGGGGGAGACAATGAGCAGTTCTTC.

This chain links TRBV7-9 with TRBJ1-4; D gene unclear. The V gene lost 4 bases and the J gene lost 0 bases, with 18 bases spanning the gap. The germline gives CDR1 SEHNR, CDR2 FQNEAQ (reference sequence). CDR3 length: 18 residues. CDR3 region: CASSSVVSATATNEKLFF. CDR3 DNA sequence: TGTGCCAGCAGCTCGGTGGTCTCGGCAACCGCAACTAATGAAAAACTGTTTTTT. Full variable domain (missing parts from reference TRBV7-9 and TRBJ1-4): DTGVSQNPRHKITKRGQNVTFRCDPISEHNRLYWYRQTLGQGPEFLTYFQNEAQLEKSRLLSDRFSAERPKGSFSTLEIQRTEQGDSAMYLCASSSVVSATATNEKLFFGSGTQLSVL.

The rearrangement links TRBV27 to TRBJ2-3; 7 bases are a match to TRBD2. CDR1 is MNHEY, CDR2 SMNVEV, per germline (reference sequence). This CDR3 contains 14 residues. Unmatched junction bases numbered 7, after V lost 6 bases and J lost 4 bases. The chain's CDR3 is CASRIYRGADTQYF. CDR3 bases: TGTGCCAGCAGAATTTACCGGGGGGCAGATACGCAGTATTTT.

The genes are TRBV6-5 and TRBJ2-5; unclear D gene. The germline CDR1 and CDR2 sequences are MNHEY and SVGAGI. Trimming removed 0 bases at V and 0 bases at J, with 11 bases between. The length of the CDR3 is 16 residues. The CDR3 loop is CASSYSNDDHQETQYF. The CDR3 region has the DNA TGTGCCAGCAGTTACTCGAATGACGATCACCAAGAGACCCAGTACTTC.

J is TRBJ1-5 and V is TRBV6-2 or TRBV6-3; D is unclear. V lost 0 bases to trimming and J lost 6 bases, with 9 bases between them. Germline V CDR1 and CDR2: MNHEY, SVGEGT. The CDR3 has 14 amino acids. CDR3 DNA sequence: TGTGCCAGCAGTTACTCCCAGGTTTCTCAGCCCCAGCATTTT. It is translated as CASSYSQVSQPQHF.

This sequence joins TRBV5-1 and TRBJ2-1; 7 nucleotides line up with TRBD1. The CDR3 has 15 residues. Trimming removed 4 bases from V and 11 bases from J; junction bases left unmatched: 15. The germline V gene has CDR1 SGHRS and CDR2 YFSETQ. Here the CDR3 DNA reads TGCGCCAGCAGCCCTCCCCGGGACAGCGGCAAGAAGCAGTTCTTC. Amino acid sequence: CASSPPRDSGKKQFF. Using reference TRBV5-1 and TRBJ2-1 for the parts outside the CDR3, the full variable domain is KAGVTQTPRYLIKTRGQQVTLSCSPISGHRSVSWYQQTPGQGLQFLFEYFSETQRNKGNFPGRFSGRQFSNSRSEMNVSTLELGDSALYLCASSPPRDSGKKQFFGPGTRLTVL.

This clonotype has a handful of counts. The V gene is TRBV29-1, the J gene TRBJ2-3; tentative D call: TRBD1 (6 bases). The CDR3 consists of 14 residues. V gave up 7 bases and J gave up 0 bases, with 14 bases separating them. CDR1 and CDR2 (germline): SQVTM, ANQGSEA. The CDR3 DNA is TGCAGCGGAACAGGGAGAGGAAGCACAGATACGCAGTATTTT. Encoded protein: CSGTGRGSTDTQYF.

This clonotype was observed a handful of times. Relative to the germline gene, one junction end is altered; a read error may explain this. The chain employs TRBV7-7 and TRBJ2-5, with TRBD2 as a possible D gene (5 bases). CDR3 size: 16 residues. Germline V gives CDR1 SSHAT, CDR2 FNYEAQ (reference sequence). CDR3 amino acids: CASSFGDGRATDEQYF. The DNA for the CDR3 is TGTGCTAGCAGCTTCGGGGATGGGCGGGCGACGGATGAGCAGTACTTC.

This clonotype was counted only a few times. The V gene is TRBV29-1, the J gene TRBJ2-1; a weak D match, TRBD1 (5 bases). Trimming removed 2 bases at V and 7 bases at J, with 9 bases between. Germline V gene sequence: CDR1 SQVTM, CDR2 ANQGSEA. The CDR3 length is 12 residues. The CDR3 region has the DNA TGCAGCGTTGAAATGGGGCGGAATGAGCAGTTCTTC. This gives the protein CSVEMGRNEQFF.

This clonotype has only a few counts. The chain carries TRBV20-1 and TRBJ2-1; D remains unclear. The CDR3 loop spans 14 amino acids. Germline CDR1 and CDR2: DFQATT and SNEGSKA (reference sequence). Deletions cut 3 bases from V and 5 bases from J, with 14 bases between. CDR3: CSASSSSKHNEQFF. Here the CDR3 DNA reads TGCAGTGCTAGTTCATCCTCTAAACACAATGAGCAGTTCTTC.

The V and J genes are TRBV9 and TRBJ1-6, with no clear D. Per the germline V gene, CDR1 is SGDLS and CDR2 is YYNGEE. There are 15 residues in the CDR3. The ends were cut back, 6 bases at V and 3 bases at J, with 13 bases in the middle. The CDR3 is CASTQRANYNSPLHF. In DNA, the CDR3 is TGTGCCAGCACCCAGCGGGCAAACTATAATTCACCCCTCCACTTT.

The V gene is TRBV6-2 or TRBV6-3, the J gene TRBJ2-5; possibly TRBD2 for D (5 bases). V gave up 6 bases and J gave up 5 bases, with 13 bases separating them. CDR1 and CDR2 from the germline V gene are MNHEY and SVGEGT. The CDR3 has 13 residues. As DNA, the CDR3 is TGTGCCAGCAGGCGCGGCGGCGGGGAGACCCAGTACTTC. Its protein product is CASRRGGGETQYF.

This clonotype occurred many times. The CDR3 nucleotides are TGCGCCAGCAGACCGACTAGCGATCCCCTCTACGAGCAGTACTTC. Translated, it gives CASRPTSDPLYEQYF. V is TRBV5-1 and J is TRBJ2-7, with TRBD2 matching over 8 bases. CDR1 and CDR2 (germline): SGHRS, YFSETQ. The CDR3 totals 15 residues. Trimming cost V 5 bases and J 3 bases; bases outside gene matches: 10.

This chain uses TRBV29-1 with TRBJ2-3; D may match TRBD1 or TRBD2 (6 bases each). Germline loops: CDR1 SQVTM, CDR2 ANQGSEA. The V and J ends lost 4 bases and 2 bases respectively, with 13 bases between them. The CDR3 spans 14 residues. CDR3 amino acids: CSVGAGHATDTQYF. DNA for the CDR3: TGCAGCGTTGGGGCGGGACACGCCACAGATACGCAGTATTTT.

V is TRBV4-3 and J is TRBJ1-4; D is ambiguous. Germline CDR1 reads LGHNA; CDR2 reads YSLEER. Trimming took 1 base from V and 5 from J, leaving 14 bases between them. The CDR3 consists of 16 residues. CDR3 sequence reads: CASSQGNGEFNEKLFF. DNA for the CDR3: TGCGCCAGCAGCCAAGGGAACGGAGAATTCAATGAAAAACTGTTTTTT.

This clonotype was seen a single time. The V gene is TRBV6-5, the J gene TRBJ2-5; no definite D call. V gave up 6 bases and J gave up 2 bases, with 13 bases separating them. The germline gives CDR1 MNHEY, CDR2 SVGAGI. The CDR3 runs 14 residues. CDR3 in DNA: TGTGCCAGCAGCCGATCGTCGTTACAAGAGACCCAGTACTTC. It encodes CASSRSSLQETQYF.